The following is a TCR beta chain sequence with its context. Its matching antigen is unknown. The V end was cut by 10 bases, the J end by 0 bases, with 10 bases between. CDR1 MDHEN and CDR2 SYDVKM come from the germline V gene. This CDR3 spans 12 amino acids. Sequencing used immunoSEQ multiplex PCR; TCRdb keeps in-frame clones, though not all of them. The data show over 250,000 clones, around 77% seen once. These data come from a study of cytotoxic CD8 clonotypes in ibrutinib-treated CLL. Study background: Among responders, roughly 24 were partial and 2 complete; after median roughly 68 months, around 14 stayed remitted and some 12 progressed.

Regarding the study as a whole: With treatment, public clonotypes, which were uncommon, either contracted or remained stable. Clonality went up at the time of ibrutinib response, stayed stable in sustained remission, and later dropped back toward its baseline level at progression. Clonality was higher at baseline than in age-matched healthy donors and tracked circulating CD8+ T-cell counts.

The gene calls are TRBV28 and TRBJ2-7, with D unresolved. The sequence was collected from a human donor with chronic lymphocytic leukemia. The source was PBMCs, collected at disease progression, from a patient treated with ibrutinib. The CDR3 sequence: CATQTDSYEQYF. As DNA, the CDR3 is TGTGCCACCCAAACAGACTCCTACGAGCAGTACTTC.